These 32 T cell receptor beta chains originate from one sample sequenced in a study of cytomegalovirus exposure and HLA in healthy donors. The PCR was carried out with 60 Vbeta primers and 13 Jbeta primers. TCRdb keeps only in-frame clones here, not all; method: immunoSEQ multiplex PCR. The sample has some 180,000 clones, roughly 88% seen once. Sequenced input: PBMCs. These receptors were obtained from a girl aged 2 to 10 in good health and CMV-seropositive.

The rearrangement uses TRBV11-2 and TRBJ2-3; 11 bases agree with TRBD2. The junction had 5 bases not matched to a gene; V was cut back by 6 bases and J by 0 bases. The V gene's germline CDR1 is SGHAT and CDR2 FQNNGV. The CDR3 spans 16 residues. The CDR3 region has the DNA TGTGCCAGCAGGTCACTAGCGGGGGCTAGCACAGATACGCAGTATTTT. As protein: CASRSLAGASTDTQYF.

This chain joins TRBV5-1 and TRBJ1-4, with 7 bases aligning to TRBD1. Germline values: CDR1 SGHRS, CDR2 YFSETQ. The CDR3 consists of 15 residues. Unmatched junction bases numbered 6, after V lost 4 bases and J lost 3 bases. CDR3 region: CASSTWTGPNEKLFF. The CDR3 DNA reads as TGCGCCAGCAGCACATGGACAGGACCTAATGAAAAACTGTTTTTT. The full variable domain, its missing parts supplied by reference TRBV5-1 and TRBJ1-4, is KAGVTQTPRYLIKTRGQQVTLSCSPISGHRSVSWYQQTPGQGLQFLFEYFSETQRNKGNFPGRFSGRQFSNSRSEMNVSTLELGDSALYLCASSTWTGPNEKLFFGSGTQLSVL.

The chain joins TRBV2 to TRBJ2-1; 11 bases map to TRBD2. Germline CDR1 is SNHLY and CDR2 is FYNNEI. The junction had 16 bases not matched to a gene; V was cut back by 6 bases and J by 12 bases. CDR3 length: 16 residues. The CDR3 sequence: CASRDVVAGGPSGQFF. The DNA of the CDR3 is TGTGCCAGCAGGGACGTCGTAGCGGGAGGGCCGTCTGGGCAGTTCTTC.

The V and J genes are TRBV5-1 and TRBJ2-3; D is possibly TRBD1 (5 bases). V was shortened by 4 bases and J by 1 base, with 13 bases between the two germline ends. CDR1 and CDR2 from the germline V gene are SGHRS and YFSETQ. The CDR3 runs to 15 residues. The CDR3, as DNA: TGCGCCAGCAGCCTCTGGACACGGGGCACAGATACGCAGTATTTT. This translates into CASSLWTRGTDTQYF. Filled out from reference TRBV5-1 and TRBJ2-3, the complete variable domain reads KAGVTQTPRYLIKTRGQQVTLSCSPISGHRSVSWYQQTPGQGLQFLFEYFSETQRNKGNFPGRFSGRQFSNSRSEMNVSTLELGDSALYLCASSLWTRGTDTQYFGPGTRLTVL.

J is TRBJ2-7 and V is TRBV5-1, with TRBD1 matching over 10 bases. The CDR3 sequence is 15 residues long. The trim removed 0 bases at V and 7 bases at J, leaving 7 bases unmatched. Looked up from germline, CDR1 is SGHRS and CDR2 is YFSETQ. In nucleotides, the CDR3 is TGCGCCAGCAGCTTGGGACAGGGGGCGGCGTGGGAGCAGTACTTC. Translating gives CASSLGQGAAWEQYF.

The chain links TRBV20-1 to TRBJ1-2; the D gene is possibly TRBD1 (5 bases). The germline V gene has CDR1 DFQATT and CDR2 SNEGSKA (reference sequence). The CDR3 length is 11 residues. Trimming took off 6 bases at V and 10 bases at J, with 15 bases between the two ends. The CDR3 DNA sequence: TGCAGTGCCAATACAGGCGCCGCCTACACCTTC. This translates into CSANTGAAYTF.

The CDR3 spells CASSRGLAEKTYEQYF. CDR3 nucleotides: TGTGCCAGCAGCCGGGGACTAGCGGAGAAAACCTACGAGCAGTACTTC. The rearrangement uses TRBV13 and TRBJ2-7; 11 bases are shared with TRBD2. In germline, CDR1 is PRHDT, CDR2 FYEKMQ (reference sequence). The CDR3 extends over 16 amino acids. The J segment lost 2 bases and the V segment lost 5 bases, leaving 8 bases of the junction unmatched.

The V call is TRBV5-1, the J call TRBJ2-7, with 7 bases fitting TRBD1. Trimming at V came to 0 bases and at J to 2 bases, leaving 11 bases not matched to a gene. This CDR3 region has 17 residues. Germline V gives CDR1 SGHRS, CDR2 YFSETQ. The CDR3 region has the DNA TGCGCCAGCAGCTTGGTCGCTTCTCGGGACAGACCCTACGAGCAGTACTTC. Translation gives CASSLVASRDRPYEQYF.

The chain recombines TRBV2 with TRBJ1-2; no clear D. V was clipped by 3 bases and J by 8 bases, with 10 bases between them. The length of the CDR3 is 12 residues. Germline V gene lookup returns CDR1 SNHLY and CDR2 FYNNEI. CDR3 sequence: CASSDSAYGYTF. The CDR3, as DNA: TGTGCCAGCAGTGATAGCGCCTACGGCTACACCTTC.

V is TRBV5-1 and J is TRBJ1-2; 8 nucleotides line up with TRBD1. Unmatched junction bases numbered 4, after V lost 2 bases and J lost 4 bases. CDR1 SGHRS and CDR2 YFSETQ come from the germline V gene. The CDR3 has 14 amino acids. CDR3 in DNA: TGCGCCAGCAGCTTTGGACAGGGTGGCTATGGCTACACCTTC. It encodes CASSFGQGGYGYTF.

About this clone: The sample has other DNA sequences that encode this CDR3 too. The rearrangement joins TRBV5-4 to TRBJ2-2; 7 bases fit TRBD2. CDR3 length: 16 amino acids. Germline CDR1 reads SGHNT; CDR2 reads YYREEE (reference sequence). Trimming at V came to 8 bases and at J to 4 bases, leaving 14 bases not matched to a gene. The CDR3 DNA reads TGTGCCAGTAGCCCACCCGGGGGGAGCGTCACCGGGGAGCTGTTTTTT. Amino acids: CASSPPGGSVTGELFF. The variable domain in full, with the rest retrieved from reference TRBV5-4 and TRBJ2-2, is ETGVTQSPTHLIKTRGQQVTLRCSSQSGHNTVSWYQQALGQGPQFIFQYYREEENGRGNFPPRFSGLQFPNYSSELNVNALELDDSALYLCASSPPGGSVTGELFFGEGSRLTVL.

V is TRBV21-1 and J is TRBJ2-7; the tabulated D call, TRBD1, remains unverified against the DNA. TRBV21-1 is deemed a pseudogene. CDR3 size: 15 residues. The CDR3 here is CASSKTAKGSYEQYF. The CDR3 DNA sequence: TGTGCCAGCAGCAAGACAGCGAAAGGCTCCTACGAGCAGTACTTC.

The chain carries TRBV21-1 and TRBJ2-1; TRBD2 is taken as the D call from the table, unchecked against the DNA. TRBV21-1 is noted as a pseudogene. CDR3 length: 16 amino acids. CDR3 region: CASSKGELAGDNEQFF. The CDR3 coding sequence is TGTGCCAGCAGCAAGGGAGAACTAGCGGGAGACAATGAGCAGTTCTTC.

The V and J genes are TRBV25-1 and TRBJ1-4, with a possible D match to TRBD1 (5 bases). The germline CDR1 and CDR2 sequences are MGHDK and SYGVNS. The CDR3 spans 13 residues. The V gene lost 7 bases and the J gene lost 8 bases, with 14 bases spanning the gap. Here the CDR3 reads CASKLRVVEKLFF. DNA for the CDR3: TGTGCCAGCAAACTCAGGGTTGTGGAAAAACTGTTTTTT. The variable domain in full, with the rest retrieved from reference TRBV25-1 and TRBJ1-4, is EADIYQTPRYLVIGTGKKITLECSQTMGHDKMYWYQQDPGMELHLIHYSYGVNSTEKGDLSSESTVSRIRTEHFPLTLESARPSHTSQYLCASKLRVVEKLFFGSGTQLSVL.

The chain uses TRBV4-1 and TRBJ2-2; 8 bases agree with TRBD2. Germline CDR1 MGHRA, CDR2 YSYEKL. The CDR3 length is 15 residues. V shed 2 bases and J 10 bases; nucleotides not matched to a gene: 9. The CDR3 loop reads CASSQIALGGVELFF. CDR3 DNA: TGCGCCAGCAGCCAAATCGCCCTCGGGGGGGTGGAGCTGTTTTTT.

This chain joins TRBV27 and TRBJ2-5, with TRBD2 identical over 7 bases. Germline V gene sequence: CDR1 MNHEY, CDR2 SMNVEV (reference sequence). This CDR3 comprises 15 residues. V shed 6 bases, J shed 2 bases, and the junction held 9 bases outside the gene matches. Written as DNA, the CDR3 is TGTGCCAGCAGGTCCGTTGGGGGGGGACAAGAGACCCAGTACTTC. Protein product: CASRSVGGGQETQYF.

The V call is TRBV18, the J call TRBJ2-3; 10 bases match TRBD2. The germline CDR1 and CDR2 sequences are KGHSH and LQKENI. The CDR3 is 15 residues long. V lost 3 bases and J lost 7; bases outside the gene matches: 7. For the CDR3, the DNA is TGTGCCAGCTCACCGAGGGGACTAGCGCCCCATACGCAGTATTTT. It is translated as CASSPRGLAPHTQYF.

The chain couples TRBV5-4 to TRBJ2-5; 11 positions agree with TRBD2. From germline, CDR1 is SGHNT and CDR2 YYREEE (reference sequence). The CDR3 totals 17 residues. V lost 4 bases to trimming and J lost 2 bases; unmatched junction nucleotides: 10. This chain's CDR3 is CASSREPGLAVQETQYF. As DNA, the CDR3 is TGTGCCAGCAGCCGGGAGCCGGGACTAGCGGTTCAAGAGACCCAGTACTTC. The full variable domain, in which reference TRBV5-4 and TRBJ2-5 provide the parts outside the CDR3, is ETGVTQSPTHLIKTRGQQVTLRCSSQSGHNTVSWYQQALGQGPQFIFQYYREEENGRGNFPPRFSGLQFPNYSSELNVNALELDDSALYLCASSREPGLAVQETQYFGPGTRLLVL.

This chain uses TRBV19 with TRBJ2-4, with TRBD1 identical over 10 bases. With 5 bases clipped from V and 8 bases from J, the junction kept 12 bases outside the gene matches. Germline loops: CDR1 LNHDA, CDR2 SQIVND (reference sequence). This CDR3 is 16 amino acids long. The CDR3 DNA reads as TGTGCCAGTAGTGTCAGAGGAGGACAGGGGGTGGACATTCAGTACTTC. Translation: CASSVRGGQGVDIQYF.

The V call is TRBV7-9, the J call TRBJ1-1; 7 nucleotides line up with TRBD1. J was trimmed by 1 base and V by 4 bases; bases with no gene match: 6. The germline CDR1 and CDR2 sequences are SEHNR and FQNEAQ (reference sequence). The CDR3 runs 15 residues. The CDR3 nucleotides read TGTGCCAGCAGCTGGGATAGACAGGGGAACACTGAAGCTTTCTTT. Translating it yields CASSWDRQGNTEAFF.

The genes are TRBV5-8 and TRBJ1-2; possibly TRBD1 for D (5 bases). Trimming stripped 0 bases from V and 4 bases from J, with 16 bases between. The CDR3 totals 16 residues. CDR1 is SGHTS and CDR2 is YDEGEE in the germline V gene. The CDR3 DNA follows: TGTGCCAGCAGCTTGGGGGGGGAGGCCTCTCCCTATGGCTACACCTTC. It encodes CASSLGGEASPYGYTF.

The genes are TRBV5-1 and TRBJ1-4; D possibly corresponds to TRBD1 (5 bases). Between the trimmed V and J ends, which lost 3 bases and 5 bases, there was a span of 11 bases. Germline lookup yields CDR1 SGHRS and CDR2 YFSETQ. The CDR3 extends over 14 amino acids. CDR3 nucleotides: TGCGCCAGCAGCTCCGGGGGGGGGAATGAAAAACTGTTTTTT. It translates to CASSSGGGNEKLFF.

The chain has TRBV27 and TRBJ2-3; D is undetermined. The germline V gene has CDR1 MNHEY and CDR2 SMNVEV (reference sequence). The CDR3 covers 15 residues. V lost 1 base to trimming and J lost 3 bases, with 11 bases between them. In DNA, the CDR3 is TGTGCCAGCAGTTTATACTCGATTTTGACAGATACGCAGTATTTT. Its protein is CASSLYSILTDTQYF.

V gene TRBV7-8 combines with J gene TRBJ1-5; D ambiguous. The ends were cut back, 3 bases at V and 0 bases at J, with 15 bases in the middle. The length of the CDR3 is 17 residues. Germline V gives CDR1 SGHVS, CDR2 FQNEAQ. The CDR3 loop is CASSFRSRLTSNQPQHF. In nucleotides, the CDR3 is TGTGCCAGCAGCTTTCGATCTAGGTTGACTAGCAATCAGCCCCAGCATTTT. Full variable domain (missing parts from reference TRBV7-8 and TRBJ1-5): GAGVSQSPRYKVAKRGQDVALRCDPISGHVSLFWYQQALGQGPEFLTYFQNEAQLDKSGLPSDRFFAERPEGSVSTLKIQRTQQEDSAVYLCASSFRSRLTSNQPQHFGDGTRLSIL.

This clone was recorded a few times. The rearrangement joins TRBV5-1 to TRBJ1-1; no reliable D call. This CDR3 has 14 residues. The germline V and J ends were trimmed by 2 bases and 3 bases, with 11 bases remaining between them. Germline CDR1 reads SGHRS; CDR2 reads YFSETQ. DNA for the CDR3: TGCGCCAGCAGCTTTCGAGGTCCGGACACTGAAGCTTTCTTT. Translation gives CASSFRGPDTEAFF. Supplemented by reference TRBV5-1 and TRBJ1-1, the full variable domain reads KAGVTQTPRYLIKTRGQQVTLSCSPISGHRSVSWYQQTPGQGLQFLFEYFSETQRNKGNFPGRFSGRQFSNSRSEMNVSTLELGDSALYLCASSFRGPDTEAFFGQGTRLTVV.

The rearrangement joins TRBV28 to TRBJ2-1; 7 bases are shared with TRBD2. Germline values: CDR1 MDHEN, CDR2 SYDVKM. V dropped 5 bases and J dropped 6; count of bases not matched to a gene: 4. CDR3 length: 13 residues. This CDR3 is CASSATSPNEQFF. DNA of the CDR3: TGTGCCAGCAGTGCGACTAGCCCCAATGAGCAGTTCTTC.

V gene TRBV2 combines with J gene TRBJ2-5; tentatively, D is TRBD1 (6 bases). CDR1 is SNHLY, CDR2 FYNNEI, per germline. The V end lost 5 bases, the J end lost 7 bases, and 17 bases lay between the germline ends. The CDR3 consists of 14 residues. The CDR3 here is CASSFTGTYGTQYF. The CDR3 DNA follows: TGTGCCAGCAGTTTTACAGGGACGTATGGGACCCAGTACTTC.

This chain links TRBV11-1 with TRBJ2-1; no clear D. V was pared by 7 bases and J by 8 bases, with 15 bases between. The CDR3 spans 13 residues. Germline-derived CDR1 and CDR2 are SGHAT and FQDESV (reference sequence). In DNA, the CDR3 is TGTGCCAGCATGCCTAACGCACTCGATGAGCAGTTCTTC. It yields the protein CASMPNALDEQFF.

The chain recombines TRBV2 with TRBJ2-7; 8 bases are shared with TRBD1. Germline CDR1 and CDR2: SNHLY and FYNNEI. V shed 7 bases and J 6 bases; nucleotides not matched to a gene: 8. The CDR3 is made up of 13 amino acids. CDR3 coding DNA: TGTGCCAGCACGTCCGGACAGGGATGCGAGCAGTACTTC. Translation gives CASTSGQGCEQYF.

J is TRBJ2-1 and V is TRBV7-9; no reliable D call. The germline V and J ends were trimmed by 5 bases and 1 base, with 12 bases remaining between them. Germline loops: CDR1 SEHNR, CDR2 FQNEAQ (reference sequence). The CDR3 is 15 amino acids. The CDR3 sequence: CASSPDRSSYNEQFF. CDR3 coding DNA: TGTGCCAGCAGCCCAGATCGATCGTCCTACAATGAGCAGTTCTTC.

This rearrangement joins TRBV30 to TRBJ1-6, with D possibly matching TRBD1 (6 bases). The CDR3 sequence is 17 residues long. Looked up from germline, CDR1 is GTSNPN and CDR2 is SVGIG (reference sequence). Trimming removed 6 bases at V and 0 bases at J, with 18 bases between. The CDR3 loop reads CACTGTPANSYNSPLHF. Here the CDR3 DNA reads TGTGCCTGCACCGGGACACCGGCCAACTCCTATAATTCACCCCTCCACTTT. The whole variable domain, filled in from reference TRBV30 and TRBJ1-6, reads SQTIHQWPATLVQPVGSPLSLECTVEGTSNPNLYWYRQAAGRGLQLLFYSVGIGQISSEVPQNLSASRPQDRQFILSSKKLLLSDSGFYLCACTGTPANSYNSPLHFGNGTRLTVT.

The CDR3 nucleotides read TGTGCCTGGAGTGTACTCCAGCGGGGGCGGGGGGACCAGTACTTC. Its translation is CAWSVLQRGRGDQYF. This rearrangement joins TRBV30 to TRBJ2-5, with 8 bases lining up with TRBD2. The germline V gene encodes CDR1 GTSNPN and CDR2 SVGIG (reference sequence). V was pared by 0 bases and J by 10 bases, with 13 bases of the junction left unmatched. CDR3 length: 15 residues.